This T cell receptor beta chain appears in the sequencing data of a study of metastatic and nonmetastatic thyroid tumors. Study as a whole: Patients with malignant and benign thyroid disease provided blood and tumor or nodule tissue, whose repertoires were compared.

J lost 0 bases, V lost 11 bases, and 10 bases had no gene match. Germline V CDR1 and CDR2: WNHNN, SYGVQD (reference sequence). The CDR3 covers 15 residues. Before thyroid surgery, none of the patients had received any treatment. TCRdb re-called the PCR reads via MiXCR. This table holds around 35,000 clones, approximately 18% found once. This clone was recorded at least ten times. The target antigen is unknown. Study findings and constraints: Malignant tumors reportedly showed significantly higher TCR beta diversity than benign nodules in both blood and tumor.

Sequencing was performed on blood. This TCR came from a male donor with papillary thyroid cancer or a benign thyroid nodule (not recorded which). Some clones in this sample may be carry-over from other donors' samples. The rearrangement joins TRBV10-1 to TRBJ1-5, with 7 bases matching TRBD1. The CDR3: CAGRDRFYSNQPQHF. The CDR3 DNA is TGCGCCGGACGGGACAGATTCTATAGCAATCAGCCCCAGCATTTT.